This T cell receptor beta chain appears in the sequencing data of a study of blood T cells in healthy people across ages. Overall study context: Capture by template switching was about one barcoded beta molecule per two T cells.

Staff drew roughly 10 milliliters of peripheral blood from each donor. A note on this clonotype: Its target is unknown.

V was pared by 11 bases and J by 3 bases, with 11 bases between. This CDR3 contains 13 residues. CDR1 is MNHEY and CDR2 is SMNVEV in the germline V gene (reference sequence). Study-wide results and limits: With age, beta diversity per million T cells declined roughly linearly, significantly by 30 to 40. Samples with more naive T cells showed higher observed beta diversity.

Sample-barcoded 5' priming and a J-beta primer mix drove a second PCR of roughly 6 to 12 cycles. TCRdb called the 5' RACE reads again in MiXCR, with one record for every CDR3 protein. The sample gives about 1,400,000 distinct CDR3 sequences, 42% of which show up once; 7% to 9.5% is in the top ten. This TCR came from a young woman in good health. The genes are TRBV27 and TRBJ2-6; maybe TRBD2 (5 bases). The sequencing input was blood. The chain's CDR3 is CAGGLNGANVLTF. The CDR3 DNA is TGTGCCGGCGGGTTGAATGGGGCCAACGTCCTGACTTTC.